This TCR beta chain comes out of a study of human T cells and chemical hapten exposure. Study as a whole: Patients were mainly female, each with alopecia areata, totalis or universalis. Study findings and constraints: There was a positive correlation between PT1 expanded TCR counts and patch test score.

Individual cDNA molecules in this library carried unique molecular identifiers. TCRdb used MiXCR to reprocess the RACE reads, holding one entry per CDR3 protein. Of 70,000 to 90,000 distinct CDR3 sequences listed, roughly a tenth were seen once; the top ten hold around 3.7%. Indicated time point: patch test 3, about 24 weeks after DPC sensitization. Treatment indicated: therapeutic diphenylcyclopropenone sensitization with weekly scalp DPC. Suited to DPC and affected by alopecia, the donors ranged from 18 to 70 years old. The length of the CDR3 is 13 residues. Germline CDR1 reads ENHRY; CDR2 reads SYGVKD. V was trimmed by 3 bases and J by 4 bases, leaving 6 bases between them. This clonotype was seen a few times. Its antigen is unknown.

The TCR comes from a woman between 50 and 59 years old with alopecia areata. Some clones in this sample may be carry-over from other donors' samples. This chain links TRBV10-3 with TRBJ2-2, with D unresolved. The input for sequencing was whole blood, taken in connection with sensitization to the hapten diphenylcyclopropenone (DPC). CDR3: CAISERSTGELFF. Written as DNA, the CDR3 is TGTGCCATCAGTGAACGCAGCACCGGGGAGCTGTTTTTT.